This T cell receptor (beta chain) was observed in a study of blood T cell repertoires in COVID-19 (dated by TCRdb to about 2020). General notes on the study: Collaborator samples came from the United States, Italy and Spain and covered acute and convalescent phases of COVID-19. The prospective study material was composed of cDNA or gDNA derived from T cells, B-cell-depleted T cells, or PBMCs. Subjects who had been exposed to COVID-19, were actively infected with it, or had recovered from it provided the deeply sampled blood TCRbeta repertoires that made up the dataset. The repertoires were made available in a free public database intended to serve as a resource for research on the immune response to SARS-CoV-2. The samples were drawn from two sources: the first 160 participants of the ongoing ImmuneRACE study, and 950 to 1,500 subjects contributed by 6 global collaborators. A de-identified subject ID, COVID-19 status, age in years and sex were almost always included in the sample metadata. HLA class I and class II types, where available, came from metadata supplied by the sample provider rather than from assay-based typing. Study-level results and caveats: The quantity of clinical and demographic metadata differed by source and by participant and was supplied without curation.

Each collaborating institution followed its own protocols to collect whole blood in K2EDTA tubes. For TCRbeta analysis, collaborators shipped samples as frozen whole blood, isolated PBMCs, or DNA extracted from either of those sample types. TCRbeta CDR3 regions were amplified from genomic DNA by means of the immunoSEQ Assay, a bias-controlled multiplex PCR. In the original analysis: Within the assay, amplification of reference gene primers was used to estimate how many nucleated cells each sample contained. Sequence reads were collapsed and filtered to measure the absolute abundance of every unique TCRbeta CDR3 rearrangement. For each sample, productive Simpson clonality was calculated as the square root of Simpson's diversity index over productive rearrangements. Drawn from immuneACCESS, this table holds only the in-frame rearrangements with V and J called that TCRdb kept. Clones are partly lost; checked studies trace under half to an unresolved V gene and leave the rest unexplained. V, J and clone size derive from that table, while D and trimming were established from the DNA sequence. The sample table holds about 190,000 clones, of which roughly 90% were seen once. The top ten hold about 0.66% of the sample.

As concerns this clone: This clone's antigen is unknown. No base quality values were provided; no much bigger clone lies one nucleotide off.

From a lookup of the germline V gene, CDR1 and CDR2 are MNHEY and SVGEGT. The CDR3 runs 14 residues from the cysteine to the phenylalanine. The DNA shown is the 42-base CDR3, in frame from base 1. V loses 4 bases, J loses 5 bases, and the germline ends lie 14 bases apart. This receptor was identified in a man in his fifties or sixties with acute or convalescent COVID-19. The source material was peripheral blood. The chain links TRBV6-2 or TRBV6-3 with TRBJ2-5; TRBD2 is a weak D gene call, 5 bases matching. Here is the DNA: TGTGCCAGCAGTTCGTGGGGAGAAACGGAGACCCAGTACTTC. It codes for CASSSWGETETQYF.